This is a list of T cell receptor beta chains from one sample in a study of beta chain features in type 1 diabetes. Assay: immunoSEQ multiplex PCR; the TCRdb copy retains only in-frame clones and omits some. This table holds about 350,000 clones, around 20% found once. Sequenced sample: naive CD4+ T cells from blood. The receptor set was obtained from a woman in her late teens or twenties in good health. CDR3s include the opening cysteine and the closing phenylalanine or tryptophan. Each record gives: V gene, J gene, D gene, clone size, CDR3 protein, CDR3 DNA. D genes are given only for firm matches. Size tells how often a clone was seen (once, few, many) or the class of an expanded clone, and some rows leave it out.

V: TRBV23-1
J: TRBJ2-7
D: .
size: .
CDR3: CASSQPGGRVYEQYF
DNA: TGCGCCAGCAGTCAACCAGGGGGGAGAGTCTACGAGCAGTACTTC

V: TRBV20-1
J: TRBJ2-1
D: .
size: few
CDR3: CSASQYNEQFF
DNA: TGCAGTGCTTCCCAATACAATGAGCAGTTCTTC

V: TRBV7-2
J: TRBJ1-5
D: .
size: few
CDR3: CASSLIGGNQPQHF
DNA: TGTGCCAGCAGCTTAATCGGGGGTAATCAGCCCCAGCATTTT

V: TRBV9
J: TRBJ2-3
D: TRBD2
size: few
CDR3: CASSASGGLAGRGAQYF
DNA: TGTGCCAGCAGCGCCTCCGGAGGGCTAGCGGGGAGGGGGGCGCAGTATTTT

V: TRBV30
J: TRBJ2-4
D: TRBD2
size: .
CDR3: CAWGTSGRTKNIQYF
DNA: TGTGCCTGGGGGACTAGCGGGAGGACCAAAAACATTCAGTACTTC

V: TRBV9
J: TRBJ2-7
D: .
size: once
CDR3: CASSLAGFRLYF
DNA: TGTGCCAGCAGCTTAGCAGGGTTTCGATTATACTTC

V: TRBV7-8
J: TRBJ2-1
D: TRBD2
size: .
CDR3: CASSFRLAGDNEQFF
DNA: TGTGCCAGCAGCTTCCGACTAGCGGGGGACAATGAGCAGTTCTTC

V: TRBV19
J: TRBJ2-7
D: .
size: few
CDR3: CASSPGDRMGEQYF
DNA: TGTGCCAGTAGTCCGGGAGATAGGATGGGAGAGCAGTACTTC

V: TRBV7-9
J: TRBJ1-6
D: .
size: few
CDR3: CASSLAGDGSPLHF
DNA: TGTGCCAGCAGCTTAGCAGGGGATGGATCACCCCTCCACTTT

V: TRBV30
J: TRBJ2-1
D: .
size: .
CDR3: CAWSGGSSYNEQFF
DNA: TGTGCCTGGAGTGGCGGTAGCTCCTACAATGAGCAGTTCTTC

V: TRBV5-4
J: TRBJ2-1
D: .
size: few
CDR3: CASSLSSFGEQFF
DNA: TGTGCCAGCAGCTTGAGTAGCTTCGGTGAGCAGTTCTTC

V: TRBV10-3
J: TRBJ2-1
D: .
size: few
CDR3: CAIRDIAYNEQFF
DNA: TGTGCCATCCGGGACATCGCCTACAATGAGCAGTTCTTC

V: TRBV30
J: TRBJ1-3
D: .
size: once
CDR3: CAWSVVRDFLSGNTIYF
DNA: TGTGCCTGGAGTGTCGTCCGGGACTTTCTCTCTGGAAACACCATATATTTT

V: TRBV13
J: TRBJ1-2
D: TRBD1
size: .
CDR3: CASSFSGQGNYGYTF
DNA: TGTGCCAGCAGCTTCTCCGGACAGGGGAACTATGGCTACACCTTC

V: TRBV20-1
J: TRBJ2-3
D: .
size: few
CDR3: CSASKLTQYF
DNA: TGCAGTGCTAGTAAACTTACGCAGTATTTT

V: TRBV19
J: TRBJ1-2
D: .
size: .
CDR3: CASSYARDDYGYTF
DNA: TGTGCCAGTAGTTACGCCAGGGATGACTATGGCTACACCTTC

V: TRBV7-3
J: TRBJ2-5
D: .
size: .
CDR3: CASRLAAQETQYF
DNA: TGTGCCAGCCGACTGGCCGCCCAAGAGACCCAGTACTTC

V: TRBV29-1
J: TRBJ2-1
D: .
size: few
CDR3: CSVAPPHEQFF
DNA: TGCAGCGTGGCCCCTCCACATGAGCAGTTCTTC

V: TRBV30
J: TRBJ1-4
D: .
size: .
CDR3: CAWRYRGESEKLFF
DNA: TGTGCCTGGAGATACCGGGGAGAGTCTGAAAAACTGTTTTTT

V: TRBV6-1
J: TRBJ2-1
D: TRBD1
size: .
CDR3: CASSRQGANEQFF
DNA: TGTGCCAGCAGTAGACAGGGGGCGAATGAGCAGTTCTTC

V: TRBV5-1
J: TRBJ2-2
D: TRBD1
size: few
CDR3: CASTQGQTNTGELFF
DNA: TGCGCCAGCACCCAGGGACAGACGAACACCGGGGAGCTGTTTTTT

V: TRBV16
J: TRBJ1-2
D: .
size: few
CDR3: CASSHPTGSIYGYTF
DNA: TGTGCCAGCAGCCACCCGACAGGAAGCATCTATGGCTACACCTTC

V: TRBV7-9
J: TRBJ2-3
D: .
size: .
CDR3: CASSLVSDTQYF
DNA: TGTGCCAGCAGCTTAGTCTCAGATACGCAGTATTTT

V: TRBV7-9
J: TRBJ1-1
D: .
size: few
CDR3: CASSRGNTEAFF
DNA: TGTGCCAGCAGCCGGGGGAACACTGAAGCTTTCTTT

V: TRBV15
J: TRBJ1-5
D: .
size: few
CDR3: CATSRDPAGHQPQHF
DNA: TGTGCCACCAGCAGAGATCCGGCAGGGCATCAGCCCCAGCATTTT

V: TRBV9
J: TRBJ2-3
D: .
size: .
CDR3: CASSAYDSFTRYTQYF
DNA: TGTGCCAGCAGCGCCTATGACAGTTTCACCCGCTATACGCAGTATTTT

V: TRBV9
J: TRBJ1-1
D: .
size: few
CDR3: CASSPWDGGSEAFF
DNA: TGTGCCAGCAGCCCGTGGGACGGGGGATCTGAAGCTTTCTTT

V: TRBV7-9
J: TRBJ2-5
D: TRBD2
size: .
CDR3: CASSSRTSGGQETQYF
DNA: TGTGCCAGCAGCTCGAGGACTAGCGGGGGACAAGAGACCCAGTACTTC

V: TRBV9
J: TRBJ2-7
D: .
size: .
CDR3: CASSVRQTSYEQYF
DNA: TGTGCCAGCAGCGTACGACAGACCTCCTACGAGCAGTACTTC

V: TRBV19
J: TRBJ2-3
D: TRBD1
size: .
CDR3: CASSGTGGADTQYF
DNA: TGTGCCAGTAGCGGGACAGGGGGCGCGGATACGCAGTATTTT

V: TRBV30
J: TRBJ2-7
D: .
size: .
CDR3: CACSRGVTYEQYF
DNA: TGTGCCTGCTCCAGGGGGGTGACCTACGAGCAGTACTTC

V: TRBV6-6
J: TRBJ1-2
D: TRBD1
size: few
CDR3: CASSYLDRDQGGYTF
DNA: TGTGCCAGCAGTTACTTAGACAGGGACCAAGGAGGCTACACCTTC

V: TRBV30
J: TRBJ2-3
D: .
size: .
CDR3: CAWRQLTSRDTQYF
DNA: TGTGCCTGGAGACAGCTAACTAGCCGAGATACGCAGTATTTT

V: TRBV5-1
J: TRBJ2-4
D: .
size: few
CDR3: CASSLGSPENIQYF
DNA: TGCGCCAGCAGCTTAGGGAGTCCCGAAAACATTCAGTACTTC

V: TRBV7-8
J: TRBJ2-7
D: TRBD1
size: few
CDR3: CASSEGQGIEQYF
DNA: TGTGCCAGCAGCGAGGGACAGGGGATCGAGCAGTACTTC

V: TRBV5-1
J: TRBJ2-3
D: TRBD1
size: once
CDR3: CASSPDREQDTQYF
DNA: TGCGCCAGCAGCCCGGACAGGGAACAAGATACGCAGTATTTT

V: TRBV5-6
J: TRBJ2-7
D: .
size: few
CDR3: CASIRSGTLNEQYF
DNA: TGTGCCAGCATCCGTAGTGGGACTCTCAACGAGCAGTACTTC

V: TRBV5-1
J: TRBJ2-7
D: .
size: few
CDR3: CASSLAMGAYEQYF
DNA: TGCGCCAGCAGCTTGGCGATGGGGGCTTACGAGCAGTACTTC

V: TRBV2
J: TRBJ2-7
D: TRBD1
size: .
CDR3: CASSRDRVGAYEQYF
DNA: TGTGCCAGCAGTCGGGACAGGGTGGGGGCCTACGAGCAGTACTTC

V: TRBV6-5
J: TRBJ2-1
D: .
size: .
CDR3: CASSYEGKQFF
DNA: TGTGCCAGCAGTTACGAGGGTAAGCAGTTCTTC

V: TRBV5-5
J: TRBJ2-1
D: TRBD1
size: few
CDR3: CASSSLRQGLFF
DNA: TGTGCCAGCAGCTCCCTCCGACAGGGCCTGTTCTTC

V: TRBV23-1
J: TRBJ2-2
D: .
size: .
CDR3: CASLLDGGDTGELFF
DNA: TGCGCCTCCCTGCTCGACGGGGGAGACACCGGGGAGCTGTTTTTT

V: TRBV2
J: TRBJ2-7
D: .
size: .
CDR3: CASSPLRTTYEQYF
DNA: TGTGCCAGCAGTCCCCTGAGGACTACCTACGAGCAGTACTTC

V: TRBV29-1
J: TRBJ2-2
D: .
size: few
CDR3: CSVIQGASGELFF
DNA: TGCAGCGTTATCCAAGGGGCGAGCGGGGAGCTGTTTTTT

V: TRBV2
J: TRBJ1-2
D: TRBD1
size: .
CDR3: CASSVQGARGYTF
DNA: TGTGCCAGCAGTGTACAGGGGGCCAGGGGCTACACCTTC

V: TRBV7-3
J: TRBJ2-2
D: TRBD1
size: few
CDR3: CASSLDGQGIGELFF
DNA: TGTGCCAGCAGCTTAGACGGACAGGGGATCGGGGAGCTGTTTTTT

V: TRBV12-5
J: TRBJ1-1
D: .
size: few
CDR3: CASGLVQGGFRAATEAFF
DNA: TGTGCTAGTGGTTTGGTACAAGGTGGTTTCAGGGCGGCCACTGAAGCTTTCTTT

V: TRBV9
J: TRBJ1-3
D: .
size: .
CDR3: CASTRGDYSGNTIYF
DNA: TGTGCCAGCACCAGGGGAGACTACTCTGGAAACACCATATATTTT

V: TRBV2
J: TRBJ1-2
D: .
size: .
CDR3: CASSERRTSYGYTF
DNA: TGTGCCAGCAGTGAGAGGCGGACTAGCTATGGCTACACCTTC

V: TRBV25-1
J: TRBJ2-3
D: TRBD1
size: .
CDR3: CASSEGTGSPDTQYF
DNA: TGTGCCAGCAGTGAAGGGACAGGGAGTCCAGATACGCAGTATTTT

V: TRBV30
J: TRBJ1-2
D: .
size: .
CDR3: CAWLGQGYGYTF
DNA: TGTGCCTGGCTGGGGCAAGGCTATGGCTACACCTTC

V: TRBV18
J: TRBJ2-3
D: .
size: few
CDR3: CASSQADKDTQYF
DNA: TGTGCCAGCTCACAGGCAGACAAAGATACGCAGTATTTT

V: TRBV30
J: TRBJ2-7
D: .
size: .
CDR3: CAWSAGGTVPSSYEQYF
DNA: TGTGCCTGGAGTGCTGGAGGAACAGTGCCTAGCTCCTACGAGCAGTACTTC

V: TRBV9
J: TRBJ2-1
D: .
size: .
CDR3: CASSVESQGTEQFF
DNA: TGTGCCAGCAGCGTAGAGAGTCAGGGGACTGAGCAGTTCTTC

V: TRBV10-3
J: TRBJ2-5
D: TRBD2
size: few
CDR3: CAISESASGTYQETQYF
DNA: TGTGCCATCAGTGAGTCGGCTAGCGGGACGTACCAAGAGACCCAGTACTTC

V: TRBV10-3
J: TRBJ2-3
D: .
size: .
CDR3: CAISESGHLNSDTQYF
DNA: TGTGCCATCAGTGAGTCTGGTCACTTGAACTCAGATACGCAGTATTTT

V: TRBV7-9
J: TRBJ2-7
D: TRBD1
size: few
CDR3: CASSFHRDRESEQYF
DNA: TGTGCCAGCAGCTTTCACCGGGACAGGGAAAGCGAGCAGTACTTC